This T cell receptor (beta chain) emerged from a study of T cell clonotyping in hematopoietic cell transplantation. Recipient blood drawn about 28 days pretransplant and days 30, 100, 180 after. The method was immunoSEQ multiplex PCR; TCRdb's version includes in-frame clones alone and lacks a portion of them. The table has some 30,000 clones, 92% seen once. A note on this clone: Its antigen is unidentified.

Findings of the study overall: At the given depth, recipient repertoires were over 95% de novo clonotypes. Broader posttransplant TCR repertoire diversity was predicted by graft donor and pretransplant recipient Inverse Simpson Index values. After transplant, recipient diversity fell while pathologically expanded clonotypes grew through day 180.

J lost 7 bases, V lost 5 bases, and 11 bases had no gene match. CDR1 and CDR2 (germline): SGHVS, FQNEAQ. The CDR3 is 15 residues long. Sequenced here: PBMCs, sampled 100 days after allogeneic stem cell transplant. The origin of this receptor is a female patient aged 45-60 years who had an allogeneic stem cell transplant from a related donor, so the T cells may come from the graft donor. Some clones in this sample may be carry-over from other donors' samples. The chain combines TRBV7-8 with TRBJ1-3; 7 bases are a match to TRBD1. CDR3 sequence reads: CASSPRDSARNTIYF. The CDR3 bases are TGTGCCAGCAGCCCTAGGGACAGCGCAAGGAACACCATATATTTT.